This TCR beta chain stems from a study of CD8+CD57+ T cells in acquired aplastic anemia. Genomic DNA was employed as the template in profiling TCR beta VDJ and CDR3. One entry per CDR3 protein results from TCRdb running MiXCR on the reads. The table shows tens of thousands of distinct CDR3 sequences, with less than 65% occurring only once. CD8+CD57+ cell expansion, shown by flow cytometry, had occurred in the patients selected for sequencing. The CDR3 is 14 residues long. Germline V gene sequence: CDR1 LNHNV, CDR2 YYDKDF (reference sequence). Deletions cut 1 base from V and 3 bases from J, with 10 bases between. Findings and caveats of the study: Twenty-nine was the count of CD8+ CDR3 sequences that patients shared with controls.

This clonotype was counted a few times. Its cognate antigen is unknown. The TCR comes from a human donor with aplastic anemia. Material: sorted CD4+, CD8+, or CD8+CD57+ T cells (not recorded which) from PBMCs. This rearrangement joins TRBV15 to TRBJ2-7, with unresolved D. The CDR3 loop is CATSRGRGHYEQYF. CDR3 nucleotide sequence: TGTGCCACCAGCAGAGGACGAGGTCACTACGAGCAGTACTTC.